Listed here are 14 T cell receptor beta chains from one sample, sequenced in a study of blood T cell repertoires in COVID-19. Method: immunoSEQ multiplex PCR; TCRdb's copy keeps in-frame clones and lacks some. The sample lists roughly 300,000 clones; approximately 91% were seen once. Input material: PBMCs or T cells enriched from blood (not recorded which). The source is a woman aged 40 to 55 with acute COVID-19.

The CDR3 loop is CASRPLIPNRGDEQFF. In nucleotides, the CDR3 is TGTGCCAGCAGGCCTCTTATTCCAAACAGGGGCGATGAGCAGTTCTTC. The chain has TRBV7-9 and TRBJ2-1; 7 bases are shared with TRBD1. The V gene's germline CDR1 is SEHNR and CDR2 FQNEAQ (reference sequence). V lost 6 bases and J lost 8; bases outside the gene matches: 16. There are 16 residues in the CDR3.

The chain carries TRBV19 and TRBJ1-5; TRBD1 matches at 12 bases. This CDR3 spans 13 amino acids. V was pared by 6 bases and J by 7 bases, with 1 base of the junction left unmatched. Germline V gene lookup returns CDR1 LNHDA and CDR2 SQIVND (reference sequence). CDR3 residues: CASRGTGGQPQHF. The DNA for the CDR3 is TGTGCCAGTAGGGGGACAGGGGGCCAGCCCCAGCATTTT.

This clone came up once. CDR3 nucleotides: TGTGCCAGCAGAGAGCCGAACGAGTATGGTGGCTACACCTTC. It is translated as CASREPNEYGGYTF. The chain carries TRBV7-2 and TRBJ1-2; no reliable D call. This CDR3 is built from 14 residues. The V and J ends lost 6 bases and 7 bases respectively, with 18 bases between them. Germline V gene lookup returns CDR1 SGHTA and CDR2 FQGNSA.

The chain combines TRBV4-1 with TRBJ1-5, with TRBD1 as a possible D gene (6 bases). The CDR3 has 14 residues. Germline V CDR1 and CDR2: MGHRA, YSYEKL. Trimming pared 1 base from V and 4 bases from J, leaving 8 bases between. The CDR3 spells CASSQVRGNQPQHF. The CDR3 DNA reads TGCGCCAGCAGCCAAGTCAGGGGAAATCAGCCCCAGCATTTT.

This chain uses TRBV30 with TRBJ1-1, with 7 positions matching TRBD1. The J segment lost 1 base and the V segment lost 1 base, leaving 6 bases of the junction unmatched. The germline V gene has CDR1 GTSNPN and CDR2 SVGIG (reference sequence). The CDR3 has 15 residues. CDR3 amino acids: CAWSENRGWNTEAFF. As DNA, the CDR3 is TGTGCCTGGAGTGAAAACAGGGGTTGGAACACTGAAGCTTTCTTT. The complete variable domain, with remaining parts taken from reference TRBV30 and TRBJ1-1, reads SQTIHQWPATLVQPVGSPLSLECTVEGTSNPNLYWYRQAAGRGLQLLFYSVGIGQISSEVPQNLSASRPQDRQFILSSKKLLLSDSGFYLCAWSENRGWNTEAFFGQGTRLTVV.

This chain links TRBV5-6 with TRBJ1-5; TRBD1 aligns across 9 bases. Germline lookup yields CDR1 SGHDT and CDR2 YYEEEE. The CDR3 contains 15 residues. J gave up 4 bases and V 5 bases, and 7 bases lay outside the gene matches. In DNA form, the CDR3 reads TGTGCCAGCAGTCAAAGGACAGGGGTGAATCAGCCCCAGCATTTT. Translation gives CASSQRTGVNQPQHF.

The V gene is TRBV5-1, the J gene TRBJ2-2; 11 bases are shared with TRBD1. With 0 bases clipped from V and 5 bases from J, the junction kept 6 bases outside the gene matches. CDR1 is SGHRS and CDR2 is YFSETQ in the germline V gene. CDR3 size: 17 residues. CDR3 sequence reads: CASSLAGQGAWTGELFF. The CDR3, as DNA: TGCGCCAGCAGCTTGGCCGGACAGGGGGCTTGGACCGGGGAGCTGTTTTTT.

The rearrangement links TRBV3-1 (or the pseudogene TRBV3-2) to TRBJ1-6, with a tentative D call TRBD1 (6 bases). The CDR3 is made up of 13 amino acids. With 4 bases removed from V and 9 bases from J, the gap between germline ends came to 10 bases. In germline, CDR1 is LGHDT, CDR2 YNNKEL (reference sequence). In DNA, the CDR3 is TGTGCCAGCAGCCCAGGGGTCGGTTCACCCCTCCACTTT. Translated, it gives CASSPGVGSPLHF.

The V call is TRBV7-2, the J call TRBJ1-1, with D perhaps TRBD1 (6 bases). The CDR3 is made up of 13 amino acids. Between the trimmed V and J ends, which lost 3 bases and 4 bases, there was a span of 9 bases. Germline V gives CDR1 SGHTA, CDR2 FQGNSA. DNA of the CDR3: TGTGCCAGCAGCTTGCAGGGGACCACTGAAGCTTTCTTT. Translation gives CASSLQGTTEAFF.

This chain uses TRBV7-5 with TRBJ1-6; the table assigns TRBD1, which was not confirmed against the DNA. TRBV7-5 is given as a pseudogene. This CDR3 contains 16 residues. The CDR3 coding sequence is TGTGCCAGAAGCTCCCAGAGGGGGATCATTGATTCACCCCTCCACTTT. Its protein product is CARSSQRGIIDSPLHF.

This clone showed up just once. The chain carries TRBV10-3 and TRBJ2-1; unclear D gene. The V end was cut by 9 bases, the J end by 8 bases, with 11 bases between. From germline, CDR1 is ENHRY and CDR2 SYGVKD. The CDR3 loop spans 11 amino acids. CDR3 sequence (DNA): TGTGCCATGTCGAACGGGTATGAGCAGTTCTTC. Translation: CAMSNGYEQFF.

This clone was seen just once. The chain recombines TRBV4-2 with TRBJ2-5, with TRBD1 as a possible D gene (6 bases). This CDR3 region has 18 residues. Per the germline V gene, CDR1 is LGHNA and CDR2 is YNFKEQ. V was shortened by 4 bases and J by 6 bases, with 27 bases between the two germline ends. This CDR3 is CASSPSLGDNLKGKTQYF. The CDR3, as DNA: TGTGCCAGCAGCCCCTCTTTAGGGGACAACCTCAAGGGCAAGACCCAGTACTTC.

The J gene is TRBJ2-7, the V gene TRBV2; the D gene is possibly TRBD2 (6 bases). V lost 3 bases and J 2 bases, leaving 11 bases between the germline ends. The CDR3 runs to 14 residues. Germline V lookup: CDR1 SNHLY, CDR2 FYNNEI. CDR3 nucleotides: TGTGCCAGCAGTGAGGAGGGGACCCCCTACGAGCAGTACTTC. Protein sequence: CASSEEGTPYEQYF.

V usage is TRBV7-2 and J usage is TRBJ2-7; no firm D call. Germline V CDR1 and CDR2: SGHTA, FQGNSA. The CDR3 contains 13 residues. Trimming left V 1 base short and J 1 base short, with 5 bases between. Written as DNA, the CDR3 is TGTGCCAGCAGCTTAGGGCGGTCCTACGAGCAGTACTTC. Protein: CASSLGRSYEQYF.